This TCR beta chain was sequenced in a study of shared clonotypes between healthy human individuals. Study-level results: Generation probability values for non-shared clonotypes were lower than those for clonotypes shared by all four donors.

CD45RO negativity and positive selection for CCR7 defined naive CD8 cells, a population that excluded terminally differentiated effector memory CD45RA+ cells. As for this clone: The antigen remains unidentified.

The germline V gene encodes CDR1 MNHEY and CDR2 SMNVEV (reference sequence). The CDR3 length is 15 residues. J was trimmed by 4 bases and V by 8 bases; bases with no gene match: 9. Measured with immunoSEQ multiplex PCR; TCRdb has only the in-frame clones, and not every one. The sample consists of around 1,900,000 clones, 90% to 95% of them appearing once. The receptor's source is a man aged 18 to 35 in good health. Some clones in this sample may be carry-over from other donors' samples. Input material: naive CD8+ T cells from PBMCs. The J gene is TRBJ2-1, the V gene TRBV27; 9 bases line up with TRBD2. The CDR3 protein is CASSRVTSGYNEQFF. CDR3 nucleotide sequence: TGTGCCAGCTCTAGGGTGACTAGCGGTTACAATGAGCAGTTCTTC.